Listed below are T cell receptor beta chains from one sample, sequenced in a study of T cells in Graves' hyperthyroidism and ophthalmopathy. MiXCR, run by TCRdb on the multiplex PCR reads, gives a single entry per CDR3 protein. The data show about 200,000 distinct CDR3 sequences, about 17% seen once. The specimen sequenced was blood. The receptors originated from a woman in her forties or fifties with Graves' hyperthyroidism. Both conserved end residues are part of each CDR3. Each record gives: V gene, J gene, clone size, D gene, CDR3 DNA, CDR3 protein. The D gene is left open where the match is weak. Size tells how often a clone was seen (once, few, many) or the class of an expanded clone, and some rows leave it out.

>TRBV7-9|TRBJ2-7|many|TRBD2
TGTGCCAGCAGCCCGCGACTAGCGGAAGCATACGAGCAGTACTTC
CASSPRLAEAYEQYF
>TRBV11-2|TRBJ1-4|few|-
TGTGCCAGCAGCTTAGTCGGGAGGGTACGCGATGAAAAACTGCTTTTT
CASSLVGRVRDEKLLF
>TRBV29-1|TRBJ2-2|-|-
TGCAGCGTTGAAGGTCGTTCGCGGGAGCTGTTTTTT
CSVEGRSRELFF
>TRBV28|TRBJ2-5|many|-
TGTGCCAGCAGTTTAAAGCGGCGGGAAGAGACCCAGTACTTC
CASSLKRREETQYF
>TRBV10-1|TRBJ2-5|many|TRBD1
TGCGCCAGCAGTCCGACAGGGGCTTTACAAGAGACCCAGTACTTC
CASSPTGALQETQYF
>TRBV20-1|TRBJ2-3|-|-
TGCAGTGCTAGAGTCCCTCGGCGCCTAGGGCTAGATACGCAGTATTTT
CSARVPRRLGLDTQYF
>TRBV19|TRBJ1-2|-|-
TGTGCCAGTAACCCGACACGAGACTATGGCTACACCTTC
CASNPTRDYGYTF
>TRBV6-1|TRBJ2-2|few|TRBD2
TGTGCCAGCACTCTAGCGGGAGCGTCCACCGGGGAGCTGTTTTTT
CASTLAGASTGELFF
>TRBV12-3/TRBV12-4|TRBJ2-3|many|-
TGTGCCAGCACCGCCGACCATAACACAGATACGCAGTATTTT
CASTADHNTDTQYF
>TRBV6-5|TRBJ1-1|-|-
TGTGCCAGCAGTTACAGGAGGGAAGCTTTCTTT
CASSYRREAFF
>TRBV12-3/TRBV12-4|TRBJ2-7|many|-
TGTGCCAGCAGTCTTACAGTACCCGAGCAGTACTTC
CASSLTVPEQYF
>TRBV27|TRBJ2-5|-|-
TGTGCCAGCAGTTTAATCAACACGGAGACCCAGTACTTC
CASSLINTETQYF
>TRBV6-2/TRBV6-3|TRBJ2-1|-|TRBD2
TGTGCCAACCAGCGGGGTTCCTACAATGAGCAGTTCTTC
CANQRGSYNEQFF
>TRBV7-9|TRBJ2-7|many|TRBD2
TGTGCCAGCAGCTTCTTGGGATCTAGCGGGAGTTCTTACGAGCAGTACTTC
CASSFLGSSGSSYEQYF
>TRBV7-6|TRBJ2-3|many|-
TGTGCCAGCAGCTCATCGTCCGGTGTCACAGATACGCAGTATTTT
CASSSSSGVTDTQYF
>TRBV30|TRBJ1-3|-|TRBD1
TGTGCCTGGAGTAAAGACAGGGGGAAGGGAAACACCATATATTTT
CAWSKDRGKGNTIYF
>TRBV7-9|TRBJ2-2|-|-
TGTGCCAGCAGCTTCTTCGGGAACACCGGGGAGCTGTTTTTT
CASSFFGNTGELFF
>TRBV20-1|TRBJ2-1|many|TRBD2
TGCAGTGCTAGAGACCCCCAAGTCGCGGGAGTCAATGAGCAGTTCTTC
CSARDPQVAGVNEQFF
>TRBV5-1|TRBJ2-7|few|TRBD1
TGCGCCAGCAGCTTGGGCGGGACAGGGGTAACCTACGAGCAGTACTTC
CASSLGGTGVTYEQYF
>TRBV20-1|TRBJ1-2|many|-
TGCAGTGCTAGGTGGTCCTACTATGGCTACACCTTC
CSARWSYYGYTF
>TRBV28|TRBJ1-1|-|-
TGTGCCAGCAGTCCCGCGGGGGCTGGCGGGACCACTGAAGCTTTCTTC
CASSPAGAGGTTEAFF
>TRBV20-1|TRBJ2-2|-|-
TGCAGTGCTAGGAAAATTCAGAACACCGGGGAGCTGTTTTTT
CSARKIQNTGELFF
>TRBV28|TRBJ1-2|-|-
TGTGCCACCCACAGTAATTATGGCTACACCTTC
CATHSNYGYTF
>TRBV6-5|TRBJ2-7|many|-
TGTGCCAGCAGTTACTTCGGGCCCCAAGACTACGAGCAGTACTTC
CASSYFGPQDYEQYF
>TRBV7-8|TRBJ2-5|-|-
TGTGCCAGCAGCCGCCCGAGACTTCAAGAGACCCAGTACTTC
CASSRPRLQETQYF
>TRBV19|TRBJ1-3|few|-
TGTGCCAGTAGTCTGATCTCTGGAAACACCATATATTTT
CASSLISGNTIYF
>TRBV20-1|TRBJ2-7|many|TRBD2
TGCAGTGCTAGAGCAGCGGGAGGGTACGAGCAGTACTTC
CSARAAGGYEQYF
>TRBV10-3|TRBJ2-1|many|TRBD2
TGTGCCATAAACGGACTAGCGGGAGCGGGTGAGCAGTTCTTC
CAINGLAGAGEQFF
>TRBV20-1|TRBJ2-3|many|TRBD2
TGCAGTGGGGGGAGCGGGACTAGCACAGATACGCAGTATTTT
CSGGSGTSTDTQYF
>TRBV5-1|TRBJ2-7|-|TRBD1
TGCGCCAGCGGTCCGGGACAGGGTGCGGCGGGAGCGTCCTACGAGCAGTACTTC
CASGPGQGAAGASYEQYF
>TRBV12-3/TRBV12-4|TRBJ2-7|-|-
TGTGCCAGCAGATCAAATAGCAGTCCCTACGAGCAGTACTTC
CASRSNSSPYEQYF
>TRBV11-3|TRBJ2-1|many|TRBD1
TGTGCCAGCAGCGGCCGGGACAGGTTGAGAGATGAGCAGTTCTTC
CASSGRDRLRDEQFF
>TRBV14|TRBJ2-3|few|-
TGTGCCAGCAGCCCGCCTTTTTGGGGCCCTCGACTCACAGATACGCAGTATTTT
CASSPPFWGPRLTDTQYF
>TRBV6-1|TRBJ1-3|-|-
TGTGCCAGCAATCTACAGGGATCGGTTGGAAACACCATATATTTT
CASNLQGSVGNTIYF
>TRBV18|TRBJ2-5|-|-
TGTGCCAGCTCACCACCAGATACTCAGCAAGAGACCCAGTACTTC
CASSPPDTQQETQYF